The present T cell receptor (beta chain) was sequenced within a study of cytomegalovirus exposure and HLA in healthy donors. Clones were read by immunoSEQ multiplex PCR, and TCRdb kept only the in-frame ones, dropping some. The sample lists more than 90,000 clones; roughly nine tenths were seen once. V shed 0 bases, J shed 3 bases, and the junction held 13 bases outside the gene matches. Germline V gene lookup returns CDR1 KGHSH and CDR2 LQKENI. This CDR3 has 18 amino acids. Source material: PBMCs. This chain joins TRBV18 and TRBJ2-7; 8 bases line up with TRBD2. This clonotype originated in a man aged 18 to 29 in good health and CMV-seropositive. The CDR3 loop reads CASSPPLGGGPSHYEQYF. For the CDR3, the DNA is TGTGCCAGCTCACCACCGTTAGGCGGGGGGCCCTCTCACTACGAGCAGTACTTC.